The text below deals with one T cell receptor (beta chain). Diagnosis of hyperthyroidism was new in patients aged 18 to 65, and its duration was under 2 months. TCR beta CDR3 sequences were amplified from RNA transcripts. HTBI primers were the set used in a first-round RT-PCR of the TCR CDR3. In TCRdb, the multiplex PCR reads were re-called with MiXCR into one record per CDR3 protein. The sample has under 400,000 distinct CDR3 sequences; around a sixth are singletons. The data were obtained in a study of T cells in Graves' hyperthyroidism and ophthalmopathy. Looked up from germline, CDR1 is MGHRA and CDR2 is YSYEKL. CDR3 length equals 15 residues. The V gene lost 5 bases and the J gene lost 4 bases, with 15 bases spanning the gap.

The TCR was taken from a man aged 25-40 years with Graves' hyperthyroidism. Sequences were obtained from blood. The chain has TRBV4-1 and TRBJ2-1; D perhaps matches TRBD1 (6 bases). CDR3 amino acids: CASSVTGLDYNEQFF. The CDR3 DNA reads TGCGCCAGCAGCGTTACAGGGTTAGATTACAATGAGCAGTTCTTC.